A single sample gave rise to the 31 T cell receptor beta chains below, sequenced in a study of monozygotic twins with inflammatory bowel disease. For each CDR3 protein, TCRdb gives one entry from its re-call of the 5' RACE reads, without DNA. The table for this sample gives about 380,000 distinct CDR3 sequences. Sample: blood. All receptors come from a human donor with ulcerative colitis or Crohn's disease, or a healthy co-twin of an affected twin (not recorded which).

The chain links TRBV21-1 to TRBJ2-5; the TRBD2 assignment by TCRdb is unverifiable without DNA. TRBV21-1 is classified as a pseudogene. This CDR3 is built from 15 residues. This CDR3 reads CASSNPSGGKETQYF.

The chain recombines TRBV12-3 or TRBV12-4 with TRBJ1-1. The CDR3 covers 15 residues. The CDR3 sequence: CASRFQETMNTEAFF.

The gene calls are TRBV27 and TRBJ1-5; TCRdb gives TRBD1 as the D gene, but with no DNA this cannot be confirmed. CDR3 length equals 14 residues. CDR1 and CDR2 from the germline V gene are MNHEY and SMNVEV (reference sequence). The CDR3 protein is CASSPGGGLEPQHF.

The CDR3 region is CATSRAHRLSYEQYF. The chain recombines TRBV15 with TRBJ2-7; TCRdb reports TRBD1, a call that lacks DNA to check it against. Germline V gives CDR1 LNHNV, CDR2 YYDKDF (reference sequence). The CDR3 consists of 15 residues. Looking up the rest from reference TRBV15 and TRBJ2-7 gives the full variable domain: DAMVIQNPRYQVTQFGKPVTLSCSQTLNHNVMYWYQQKSSQAPKLLFHYYDKDFNNEADTPDNFQSRRPNTSFCFLDIRSPGLGDTAMYLCATSRAHRLSYEQYFGPGTRLTVT.

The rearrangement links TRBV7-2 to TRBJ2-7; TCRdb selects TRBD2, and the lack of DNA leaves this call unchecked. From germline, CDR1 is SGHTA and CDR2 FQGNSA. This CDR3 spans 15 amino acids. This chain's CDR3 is CASSLRRGSELEQYF.

The CDR3 is CSAALRGHTDTQYF. The genes are TRBV20-1 and TRBJ2-3; no DNA is available, so the TRBD1 call from TCRdb remains unchecked. The CDR3 sequence is 14 residues long. Germline V gene lookup returns CDR1 DFQATT and CDR2 SNEGSKA (reference sequence).

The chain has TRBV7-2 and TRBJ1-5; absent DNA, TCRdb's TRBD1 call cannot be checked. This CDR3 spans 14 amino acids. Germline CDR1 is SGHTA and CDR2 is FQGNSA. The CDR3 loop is CASSRGQRNQPQHF.

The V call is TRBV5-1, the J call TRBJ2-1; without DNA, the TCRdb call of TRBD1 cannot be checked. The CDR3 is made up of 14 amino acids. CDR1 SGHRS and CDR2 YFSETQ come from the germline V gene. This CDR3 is CASSSGTSVNEQFF. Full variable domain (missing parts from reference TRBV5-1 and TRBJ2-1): KAGVTQTPRYLIKTRGQQVTLSCSPISGHRSVSWYQQTPGQGLQFLFEYFSETQRNKGNFPGRFSGRQFSNSRSEMNVSTLELGDSALYLCASSSGTSVNEQFFGPGTRLTVL.

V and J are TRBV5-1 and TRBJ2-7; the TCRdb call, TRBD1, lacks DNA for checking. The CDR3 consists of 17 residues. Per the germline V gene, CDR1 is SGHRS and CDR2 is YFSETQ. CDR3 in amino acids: CASSRYLLTGVVHEQYF.

CDR3 in amino acids: CASSPWTGNYGYTF. V gene TRBV5-1 combines with J gene TRBJ1-2; TCRdb's D call, TRBD1, is unchecked because there is no DNA. Per germline, CDR1 SGHRS and CDR2 YFSETQ. The CDR3 length is 14 residues.

The CDR3: CASTQTPGGEQFF. The genes are TRBV12-3 or TRBV12-4 and TRBJ2-1; TCRdb gives TRBD1 as the D gene, but with no DNA this cannot be confirmed. The CDR3 consists of 13 residues.

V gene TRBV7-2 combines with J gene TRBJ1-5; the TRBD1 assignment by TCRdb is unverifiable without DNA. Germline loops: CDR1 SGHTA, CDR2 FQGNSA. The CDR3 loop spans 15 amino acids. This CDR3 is CASSLGVTGVQPQHF. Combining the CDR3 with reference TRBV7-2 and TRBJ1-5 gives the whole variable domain GAGVSQSPSNKVTEKGKDVELRCDPISGHTALYWYRQSLGQGLEFLIYFQGNSAPDKSGLPSDRFSAERTGGSVSTLTIQRTQQEDSAVYLCASSLGVTGVQPQHFGDGTRLSIL.

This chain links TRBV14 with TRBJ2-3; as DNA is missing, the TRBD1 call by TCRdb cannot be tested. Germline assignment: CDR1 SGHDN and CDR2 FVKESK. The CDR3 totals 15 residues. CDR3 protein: CASSQGDRDTDTQYF.

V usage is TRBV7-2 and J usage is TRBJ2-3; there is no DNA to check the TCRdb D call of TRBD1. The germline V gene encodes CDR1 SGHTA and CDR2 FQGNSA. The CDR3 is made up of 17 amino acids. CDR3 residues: CASSFTIQGARKDTQYF.

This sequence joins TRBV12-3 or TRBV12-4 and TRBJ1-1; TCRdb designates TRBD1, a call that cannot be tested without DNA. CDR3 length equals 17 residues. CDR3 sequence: CASSFNWGKRANTEAFF.

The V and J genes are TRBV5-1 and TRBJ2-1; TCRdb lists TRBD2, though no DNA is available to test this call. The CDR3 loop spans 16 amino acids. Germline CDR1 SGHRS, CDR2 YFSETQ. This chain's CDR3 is CASSLVSSGGYNEQFF. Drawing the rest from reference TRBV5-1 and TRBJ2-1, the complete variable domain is KAGVTQTPRYLIKTRGQQVTLSCSPISGHRSVSWYQQTPGQGLQFLFEYFSETQRNKGNFPGRFSGRQFSNSRSEMNVSTLELGDSALYLCASSLVSSGGYNEQFFGPGTRLTVL.

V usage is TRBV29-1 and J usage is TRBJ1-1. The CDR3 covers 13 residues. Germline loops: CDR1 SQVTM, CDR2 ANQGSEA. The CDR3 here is CSVEGEGGTEAFF.

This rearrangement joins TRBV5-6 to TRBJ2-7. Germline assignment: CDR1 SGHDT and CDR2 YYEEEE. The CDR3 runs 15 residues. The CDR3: CASSLSRGGSYDQYF.

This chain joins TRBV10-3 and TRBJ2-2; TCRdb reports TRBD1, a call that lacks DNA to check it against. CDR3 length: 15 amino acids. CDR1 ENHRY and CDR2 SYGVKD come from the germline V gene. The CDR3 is CAISAGHSVTGELFF.

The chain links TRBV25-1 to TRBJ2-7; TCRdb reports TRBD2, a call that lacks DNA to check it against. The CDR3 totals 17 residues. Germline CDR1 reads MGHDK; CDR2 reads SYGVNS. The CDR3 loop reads CASSEYRMSDYVDEQYF.

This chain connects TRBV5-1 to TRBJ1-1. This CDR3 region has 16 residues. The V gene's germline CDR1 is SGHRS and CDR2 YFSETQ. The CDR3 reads CASSLLQGSMNTEAFF.

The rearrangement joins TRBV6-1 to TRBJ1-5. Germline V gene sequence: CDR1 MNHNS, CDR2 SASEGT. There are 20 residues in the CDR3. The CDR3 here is CASSVGIQSNPYSGNQPQHF.

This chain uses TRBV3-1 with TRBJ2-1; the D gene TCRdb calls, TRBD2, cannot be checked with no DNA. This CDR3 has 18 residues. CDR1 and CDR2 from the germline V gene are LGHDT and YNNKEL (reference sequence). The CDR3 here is CASSQDLTSGGPRGEQFF.

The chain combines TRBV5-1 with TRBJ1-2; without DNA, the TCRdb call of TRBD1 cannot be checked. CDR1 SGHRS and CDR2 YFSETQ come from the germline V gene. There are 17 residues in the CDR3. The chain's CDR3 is CASSLSPGIPRDYGYTF.

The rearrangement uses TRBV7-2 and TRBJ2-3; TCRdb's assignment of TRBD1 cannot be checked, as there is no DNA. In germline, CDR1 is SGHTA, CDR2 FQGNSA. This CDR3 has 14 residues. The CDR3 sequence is CASSLSQGSDTQYF. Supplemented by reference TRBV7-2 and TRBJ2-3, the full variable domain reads GAGVSQSPSNKVTEKGKDVELRCDPISGHTALYWYRQSLGQGLEFLIYFQGNSAPDKSGLPSDRFSAERTGGSVSTLTIQRTQQEDSAVYLCASSLSQGSDTQYFGPGTRLTVL.

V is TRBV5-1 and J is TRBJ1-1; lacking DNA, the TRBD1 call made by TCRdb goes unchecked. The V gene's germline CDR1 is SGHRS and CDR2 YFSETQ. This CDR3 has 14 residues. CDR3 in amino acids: CASTLEGGQVGAFF.

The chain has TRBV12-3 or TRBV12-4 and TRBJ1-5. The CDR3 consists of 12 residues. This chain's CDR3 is CASNYGSEPQHF.

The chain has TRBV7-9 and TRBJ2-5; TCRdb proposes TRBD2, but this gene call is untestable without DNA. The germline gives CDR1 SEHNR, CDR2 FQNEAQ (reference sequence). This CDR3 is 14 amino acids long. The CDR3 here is CASSLVLGGETQYF.

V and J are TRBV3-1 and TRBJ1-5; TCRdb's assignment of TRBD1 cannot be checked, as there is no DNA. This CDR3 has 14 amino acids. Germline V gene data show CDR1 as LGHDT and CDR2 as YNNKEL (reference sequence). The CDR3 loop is CASSRGHDNQPQHF.

CDR3: CASSQPDGNSYEQYF. The rearrangement joins TRBV5-1 to TRBJ2-7. Germline values: CDR1 SGHRS, CDR2 YFSETQ. CDR3 length equals 15 residues.

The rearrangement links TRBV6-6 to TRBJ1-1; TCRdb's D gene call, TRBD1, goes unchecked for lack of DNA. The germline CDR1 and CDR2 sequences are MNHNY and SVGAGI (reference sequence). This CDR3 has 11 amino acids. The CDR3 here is CASSRDSVAFF.